This entry concerns a single TCR beta chain. This sample is drawn from a study of blood T cell repertoires in COVID-19. Background on the study: T cells, B-cell-depleted T cells, or PBMCs supplied cDNA or gDNA.

Authors' data handling: Nucleated cell number was recorded as an estimate derived from reference gene primer amplification. The repertoire was sequenced with immunoSEQ multiplex PCR; TCRdb's copy has only in-frame clones and lacks some. V and J calls plus clone size are reproduced from that table; the DNA served to infer D and trimming. The data hold approximately 200,000 clones, with roughly four fifths observed a single time. Germline lookup yields CDR1 LNHDA and CDR2 SQIVND (reference sequence). This CDR3 spans 15 amino acids. The trim removed 3 bases at V and 8 bases at J, leaving 4 bases unmatched.

Material for sequencing was PBMCs or T cells enriched from blood (not recorded which). The gene calls are TRBV19 and TRBJ2-1; 13 bases map to TRBD2. The TCR was taken from a woman between 40 and 50 years old with acute COVID-19. The CDR3 bases are TGTGCCAGTAGTATTTTCACTAGCGGGGGGGATGAGCAGTTCTTC. This codes for CASSIFTSGGDEQFF.